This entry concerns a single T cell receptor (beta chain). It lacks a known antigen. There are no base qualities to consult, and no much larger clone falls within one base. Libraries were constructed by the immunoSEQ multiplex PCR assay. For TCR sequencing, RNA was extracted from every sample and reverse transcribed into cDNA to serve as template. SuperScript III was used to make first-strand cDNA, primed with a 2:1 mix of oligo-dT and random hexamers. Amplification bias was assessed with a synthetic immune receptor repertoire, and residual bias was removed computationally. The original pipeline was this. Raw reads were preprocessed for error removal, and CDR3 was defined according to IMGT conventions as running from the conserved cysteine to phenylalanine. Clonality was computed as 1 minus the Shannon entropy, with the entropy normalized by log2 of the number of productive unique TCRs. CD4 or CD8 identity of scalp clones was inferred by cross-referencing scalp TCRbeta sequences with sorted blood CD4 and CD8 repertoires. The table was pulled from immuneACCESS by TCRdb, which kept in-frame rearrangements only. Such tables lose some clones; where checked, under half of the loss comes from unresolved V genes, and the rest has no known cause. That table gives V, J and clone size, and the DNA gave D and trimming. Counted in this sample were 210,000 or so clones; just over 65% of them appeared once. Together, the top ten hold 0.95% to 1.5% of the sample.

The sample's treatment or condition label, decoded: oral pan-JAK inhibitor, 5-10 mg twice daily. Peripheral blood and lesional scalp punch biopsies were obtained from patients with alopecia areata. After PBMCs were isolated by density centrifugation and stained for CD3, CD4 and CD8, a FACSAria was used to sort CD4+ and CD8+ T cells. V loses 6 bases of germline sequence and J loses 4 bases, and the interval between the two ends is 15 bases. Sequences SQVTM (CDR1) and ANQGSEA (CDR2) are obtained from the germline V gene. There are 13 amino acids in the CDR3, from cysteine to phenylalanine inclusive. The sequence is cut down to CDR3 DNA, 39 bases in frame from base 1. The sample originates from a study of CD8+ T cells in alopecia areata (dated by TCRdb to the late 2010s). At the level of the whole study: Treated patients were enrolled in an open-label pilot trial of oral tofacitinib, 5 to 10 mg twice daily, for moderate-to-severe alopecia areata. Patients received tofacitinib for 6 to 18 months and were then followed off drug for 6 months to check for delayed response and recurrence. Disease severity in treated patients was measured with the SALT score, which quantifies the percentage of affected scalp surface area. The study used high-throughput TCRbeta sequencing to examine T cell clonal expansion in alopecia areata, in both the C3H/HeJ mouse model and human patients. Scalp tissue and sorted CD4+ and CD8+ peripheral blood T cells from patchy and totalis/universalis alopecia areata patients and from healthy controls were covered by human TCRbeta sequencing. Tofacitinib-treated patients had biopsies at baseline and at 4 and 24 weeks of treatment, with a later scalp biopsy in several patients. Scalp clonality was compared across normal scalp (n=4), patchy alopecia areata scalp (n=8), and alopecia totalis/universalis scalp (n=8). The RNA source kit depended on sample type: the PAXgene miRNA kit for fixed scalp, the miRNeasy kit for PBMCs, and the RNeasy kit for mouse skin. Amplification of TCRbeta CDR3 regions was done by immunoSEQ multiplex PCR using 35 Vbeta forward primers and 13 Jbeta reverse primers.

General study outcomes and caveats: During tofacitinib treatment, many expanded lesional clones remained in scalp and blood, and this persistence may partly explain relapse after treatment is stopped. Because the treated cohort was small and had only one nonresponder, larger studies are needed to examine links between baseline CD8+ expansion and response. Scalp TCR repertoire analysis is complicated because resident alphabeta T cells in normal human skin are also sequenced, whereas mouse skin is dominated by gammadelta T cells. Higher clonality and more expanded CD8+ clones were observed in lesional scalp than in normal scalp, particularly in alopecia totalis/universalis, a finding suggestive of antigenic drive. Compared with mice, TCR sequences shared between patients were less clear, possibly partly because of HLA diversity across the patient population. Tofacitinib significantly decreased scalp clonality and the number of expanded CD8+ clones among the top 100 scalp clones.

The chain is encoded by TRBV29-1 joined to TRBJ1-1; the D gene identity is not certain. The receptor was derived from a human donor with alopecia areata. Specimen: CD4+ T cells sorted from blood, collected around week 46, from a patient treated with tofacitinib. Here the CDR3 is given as CSVRPQPGTEAFF. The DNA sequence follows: TGCAGCGTGAGGCCCCAACCGGGCACTGAAGCTTTCTTT.